Reported below is one T cell receptor beta chain. This clonotype has at least ten counts. Its antigen is still unknown. Base qualities were left out, and no much larger clone turns up one base away. The library was made by PCR. The instrument was an Illumina HiSeq 4000. Preparation of bulk TCR libraries followed a previously described approach, with the TCR primers listed in Table S5. The Qiagen AllPrep DNA/RNA kit was used to purify total RNA. Before analysis, reads from multiple sequencing runs of one library were combined. The study's processing was this. Reads were retained only if the reads had an exact TCR constant sequence, and the retained reads were trimmed to 150 nt and grouped according to their 12-nt molecular barcodes. Reads inside each barcode group were sub-clustered using a 15% Levenshtein threshold, and a quality-weighted consensus sequence was constructed for each RNA molecule. Non-functional sequences were filtered out, along with any lower-count sequence sitting one edit away from another sequence. On the basis of fitting two negative binomial distributions, barcode sub-clusters with fewer than 20% of the maximum read count were discarded. In-frame beta chains were kept once TCRdb had trimmed the public reads at Q25 with fastp and called clones with MiXCR. Rows with a matching CDR3 protein are joined into one entry that keeps the most common DNA and genes. These V and J calls derive from TCRdb rather than the authors' analysis. The sample table records 250,000 to 400,000 distinct CDR3 sequences; about a fifth of these occur just once. 0.81% of the sample is taken by the ten largest.

Libraries of naive CD8 T cells were built from 20,000 to 1,000,000 sorted cells, with 10%, 30% or 50% of the purified RNA used. On a BD FACSAria II, naive CD8 T cells were FACS-sorted as CD8+CD4-CCR7+CD45RA+ and collected into RLT Plus buffer. To test detection sensitivity, Jurkat RNA equivalent to about ten TCR copies was spiked into samples of roughly 20,000-1,000,000 naive CD8 T cells. CD8 T cells were enriched using RosetteSep CD8+ T Cell Enrichment Cocktail and Ficoll-Paque, and the enriched cells then underwent ACK red cell lysis. The data originate from a study of molecular identifiers for immune sequencing clone quantification (dated by TCRdb to the late 2010s). Study-wide context: For a replicate experiment, RNA from approximately 20,000 or 100,000 naive CD8 T cells was divided into five aliquots, and four of the five aliquots were sequenced. CD8 T cells were used in a methods study to benchmark molecular-identifier clustering-based TCR repertoire sequencing (MIDCIRS) and TCR RNA copy counting. The research as a whole found: Clones above 20 RNA copies held over 98% of molecules in CMV-specific effector cells but under 1% in naive cells. Modeling gave approximately 3 recovered TCR RNA copies per cell versus 8 to 10 by digital PCR, implying approximately 30% capture efficiency. The naive libraries included spiked-in Jurkat TCR RNA (fewer than eleven copies' worth), and this RNA is not part of the donor repertoire. The sizes of highly expanded clones could end up underestimated when identical TCR molecules share a barcode. Spiked-in Jurkat TCR RNA equivalent to a single cell was reported to be detectable even among 800,000 to 1,000,000 naive CD8 T cells. When barcode sub-clustering was omitted, TCR diversity was inflated by chimeric consensus sequences, with chimeras reaching as high as 47%.

V and J lose 2 bases and 2 bases, and a span of 6 bases separates them. Including the terminal cysteine and phenylalanine, the CDR3 comprises 14 residues. This entry keeps only the CDR3 DNA: 42 bases, framed from base 1. The CDR1 and CDR2 encoded by the germline V gene (reference sequence) are MNHEY and SMNVEV. This receptor was taken from a human donor in good health. Some libraries in this study had Jurkat cell RNA spiked in. Rearrangement joined TRBV27 to TRBJ2-2, with an unclear D gene assignment. Specimen: naive CD8+ T cells from blood, with Jurkat cell RNA spiked in. Per the publication, the cell subset or site label means: FACS-sorted CD8+CD4-CCR7+CD45RA+ naive T cells. The bases are TGTGCCAGCAGTTTACTAGTAAACACCGGGGAGCTGTTTTTT. Protein translation: CASSLLVNTGELFF.